This T cell receptor beta chain was sequenced for a study of human T cells and chemical hapten exposure. The study used a library that attached unique molecular identifiers to individual cDNA molecules. TCRdb passed the reads through MiXCR, listing each CDR3 protein once. The sample shows about 120,000 distinct CDR3 sequences, about 8.9% of them seen only once. This clonotype has more than one count but fewer than ten. The total RNA was obtained from whole blood that was not fractionated. This sequence was found in a human donor in good health. Some clones in this sample may be carry-over from other donors' samples. Source material: whole blood.

Here the CDR3 DNA reads TGCAGCGTGGAGGGACAGGGGAACTCCTACAATGAGCAGTTCTTC. Protein sequence: CSVEGQGNSYNEQFF. The V call is TRBV29-1, the J call TRBJ2-1, with 10 nucleotides matching TRBD1. Trimming cost V 6 bases and J 0 bases; bases outside gene matches: 5. Germline-derived CDR1 and CDR2 are SQVTM and ANQGSEA. The CDR3 covers 15 residues.